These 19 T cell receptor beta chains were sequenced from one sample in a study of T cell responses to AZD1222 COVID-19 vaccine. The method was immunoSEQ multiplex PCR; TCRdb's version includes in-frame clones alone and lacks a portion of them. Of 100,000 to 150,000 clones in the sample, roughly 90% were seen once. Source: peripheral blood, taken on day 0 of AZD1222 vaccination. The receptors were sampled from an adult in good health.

CDR3 nucleotides: TGTGCCAGCTCACCACCGGCCAGGGGGCCCTACGAGCAGTACTTC. Amino acid sequence: CASSPPARGPYEQYF. The J gene is TRBJ2-7, the V gene TRBV18; 8 bases are a match to TRBD1. Germline lookup yields CDR1 KGHSH and CDR2 LQKENI. CDR3 length equals 15 residues. V shed 0 bases, J shed 2 bases, and the junction held 3 bases outside the gene matches.

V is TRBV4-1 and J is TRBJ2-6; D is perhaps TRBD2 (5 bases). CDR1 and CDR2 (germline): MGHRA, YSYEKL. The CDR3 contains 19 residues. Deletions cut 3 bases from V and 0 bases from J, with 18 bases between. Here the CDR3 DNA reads TGCGCCAGCAGCCACCCCCCCGGGGTTCGTACCTCTGGGGCCAACGTCCTGACTTTC. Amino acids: CASSHPPGVRTSGANVLTF.

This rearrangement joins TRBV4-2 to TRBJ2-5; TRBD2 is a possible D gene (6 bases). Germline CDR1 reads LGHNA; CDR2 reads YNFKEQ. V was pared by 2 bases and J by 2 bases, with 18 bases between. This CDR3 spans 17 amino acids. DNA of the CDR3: TGTGCCAGCAGCCAAAGCACCCCCGGGGGAGCACAAGAGACCCAGTACTTC. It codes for CASSQSTPGGAQETQYF.

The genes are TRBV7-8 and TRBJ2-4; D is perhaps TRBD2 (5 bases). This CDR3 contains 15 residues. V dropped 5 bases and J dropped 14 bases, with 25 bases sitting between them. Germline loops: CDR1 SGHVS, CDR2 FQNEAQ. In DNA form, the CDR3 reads TGTGCCAGCAGCCGAGGAGGCTCTACAACAGCCCCGGAGTACTTC. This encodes CASSRGGSTTAPEYF.

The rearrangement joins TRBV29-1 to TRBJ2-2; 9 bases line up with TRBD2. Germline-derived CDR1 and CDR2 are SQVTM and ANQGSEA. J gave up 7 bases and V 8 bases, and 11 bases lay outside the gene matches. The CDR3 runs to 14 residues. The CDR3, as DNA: TGCAGCATACGAAAAAGCGGGAGGCACGGGGAGCTGTTTTTT. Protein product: CSIRKSGRHGELFF.

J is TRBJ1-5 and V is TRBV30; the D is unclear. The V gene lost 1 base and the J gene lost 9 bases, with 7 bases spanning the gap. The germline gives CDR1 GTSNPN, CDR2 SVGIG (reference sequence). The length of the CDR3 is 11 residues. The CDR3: CAWSERGPQHF. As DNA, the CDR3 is TGTGCCTGGAGTGAACGGGGGCCCCAGCATTTT.

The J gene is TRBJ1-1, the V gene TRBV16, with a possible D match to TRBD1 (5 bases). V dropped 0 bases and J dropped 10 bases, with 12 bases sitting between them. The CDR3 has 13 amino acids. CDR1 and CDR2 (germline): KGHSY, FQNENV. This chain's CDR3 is CASSQSQGRVAFF. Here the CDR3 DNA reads TGTGCCAGCAGCCAATCGCAGGGAAGGGTAGCTTTCTTT.

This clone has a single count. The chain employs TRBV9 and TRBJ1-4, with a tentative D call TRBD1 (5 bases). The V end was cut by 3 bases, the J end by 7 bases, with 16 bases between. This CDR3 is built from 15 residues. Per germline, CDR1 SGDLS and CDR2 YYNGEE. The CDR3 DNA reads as TGTGCCAGCAGCGCTTCAGGGTTGGGGGGTGAAAAACTGTTTTTT. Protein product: CASSASGLGGEKLFF.

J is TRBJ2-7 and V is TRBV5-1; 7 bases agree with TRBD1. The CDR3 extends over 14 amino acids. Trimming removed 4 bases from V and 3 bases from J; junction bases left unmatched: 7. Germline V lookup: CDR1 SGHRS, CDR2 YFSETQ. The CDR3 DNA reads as TGCGCCAGCAGCCCCGAGGGGGCAAACTACGAGCAGTACTTC. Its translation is CASSPEGANYEQYF. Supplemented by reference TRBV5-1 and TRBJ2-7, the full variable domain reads KAGVTQTPRYLIKTRGQQVTLSCSPISGHRSVSWYQQTPGQGLQFLFEYFSETQRNKGNFPGRFSGRQFSNSRSEMNVSTLELGDSALYLCASSPEGANYEQYFGPGTRLTVT.

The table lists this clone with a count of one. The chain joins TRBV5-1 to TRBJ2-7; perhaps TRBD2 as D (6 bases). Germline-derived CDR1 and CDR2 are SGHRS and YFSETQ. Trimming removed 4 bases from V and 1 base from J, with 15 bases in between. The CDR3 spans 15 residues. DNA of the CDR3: TGCGCCAGCAGCGGGGGGACGGGGTTTTCCTACGAGCAGTACTTC. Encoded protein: CASSGGTGFSYEQYF.

The CDR3 sequence: CASSYAGYSNQPQHF. In DNA form, the CDR3 reads TGTGCCAGCAGTTACGCCGGCTATAGCAATCAGCCCCAGCATTTT. The chain is built from TRBV6-6 and TRBJ1-5; unclear D gene. The CDR3 loop spans 15 amino acids. Trimming shortened V by 2 bases and J by 0 bases, and 8 bases separated the two germline ends. Germline V CDR1 and CDR2: MNHNY, SVGAGI (reference sequence).

This CDR3 reads CASSLIGGLDEQYF. The DNA of the CDR3 is TGCGCCAGCAGCTTGATTGGGGGGCTCGACGAGCAGTACTTC. The chain recombines TRBV5-1 with TRBJ2-7; the D call may be TRBD1 or TRBD2 (6 bases each). V lost 1 base and J lost 5, with 13 bases in between. The germline V gene encodes CDR1 SGHRS and CDR2 YFSETQ. The CDR3 is made up of 14 amino acids.

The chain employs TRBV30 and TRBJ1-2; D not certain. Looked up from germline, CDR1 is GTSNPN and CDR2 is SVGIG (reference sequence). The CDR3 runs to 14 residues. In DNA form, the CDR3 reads TGTGCTGAAGGCTGGACGGTAGCTAACTATGGCTACACCTTC. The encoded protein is CAEGWTVANYGYTF.

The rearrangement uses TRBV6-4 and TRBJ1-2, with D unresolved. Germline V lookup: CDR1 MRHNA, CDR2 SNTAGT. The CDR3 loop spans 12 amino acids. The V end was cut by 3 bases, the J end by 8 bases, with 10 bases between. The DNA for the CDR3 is TGTGCCAGCAGTGATAGGAAGTACGGCTACACCTTC. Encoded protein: CASSDRKYGYTF.

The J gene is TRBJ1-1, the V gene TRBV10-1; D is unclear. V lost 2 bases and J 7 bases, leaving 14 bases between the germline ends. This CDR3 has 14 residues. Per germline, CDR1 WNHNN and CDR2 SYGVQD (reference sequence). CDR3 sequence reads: CASSERLGVGEAFF. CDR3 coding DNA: TGCGCCAGCAGTGAGAGGTTGGGTGTTGGTGAAGCTTTCTTT.

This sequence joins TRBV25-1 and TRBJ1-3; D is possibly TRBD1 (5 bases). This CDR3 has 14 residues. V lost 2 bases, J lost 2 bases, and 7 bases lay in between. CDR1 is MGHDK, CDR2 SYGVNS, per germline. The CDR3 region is CASSEQGTGNTIYF. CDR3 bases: TGTGCCAGCAGTGAACAGGGTACTGGAAACACCATATATTTT.

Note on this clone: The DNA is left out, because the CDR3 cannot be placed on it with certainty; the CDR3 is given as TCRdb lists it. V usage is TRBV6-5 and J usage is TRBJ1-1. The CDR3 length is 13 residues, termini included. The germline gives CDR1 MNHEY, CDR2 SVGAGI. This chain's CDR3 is CASILAGGTEAFF.

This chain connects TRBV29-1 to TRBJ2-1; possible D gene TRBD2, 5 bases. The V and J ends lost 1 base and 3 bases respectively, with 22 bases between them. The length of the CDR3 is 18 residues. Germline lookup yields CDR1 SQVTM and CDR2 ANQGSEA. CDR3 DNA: TGCAGCGTTGAAGGTTCCCCCCTAGCAGCCTCGGTCTACAATGAGCAGTTCTTC. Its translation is CSVEGSPLAASVYNEQFF.

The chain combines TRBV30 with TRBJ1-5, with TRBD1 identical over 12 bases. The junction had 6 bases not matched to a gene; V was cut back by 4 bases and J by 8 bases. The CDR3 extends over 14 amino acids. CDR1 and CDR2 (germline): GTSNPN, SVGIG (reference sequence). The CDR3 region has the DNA TGTGCCTGGACTTCCGGGACAGGGGGCGAGCCCCAGCATTTT. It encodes CAWTSGTGGEPQHF.